This T cell receptor beta chain originates from a study of blood T cell repertoires in COVID-19. Overall study: Samples came from the United States, Italy and Spain, spanning acute and convalescent COVID-19. PBMCs, B-cell-depleted T cells, or T cells were the source of the cDNA or gDNA that made up the material.

From germline, CDR1 is LNHDA and CDR2 SQIVND (reference sequence). The CDR3 consists of 15 residues. Trimming at V came to 2 bases and at J to 4 bases, leaving 7 bases not matched to a gene. Per the original methods: By means of reference gene primer amplification, nucleated cell counts were estimated. The assay was immunoSEQ multiplex PCR, and TCRdb's table has in-frame clones only and misses some. The V and J calls and clone size are taken from that table; D and trimming were inferred from the DNA. The sample lists just over 650,000 clones; about 87% were seen once. The sequenced sample consisted of peripheral blood. The J gene is TRBJ2-7, the V gene TRBV19, with 8 positions matching TRBD2. The clonotype originates from a woman between 18 and 29 years old with acute or convalescent COVID-19. For the CDR3, the DNA is TGTGCCAGTAGTATACTTCGCGGGGGGCGGTACGAGCAGTACTTC. It yields the protein CASSILRGGRYEQYF.